Listed below are T cell receptor beta chains from one sample, sequenced in a study of T cell changes during pregnancy in multiple sclerosis. The assay was immunoSEQ multiplex PCR, and TCRdb's table has in-frame clones only and misses some. The table lists 100,000 or so clones, 90% to 95% of them singletons. Sequenced material: peripheral blood, taken in the second trimester of pregnancy. These receptors were taken from a female donor with multiple sclerosis, enrolled in a pregnancy study. CDR3s include the opening cysteine and the closing phenylalanine or tryptophan. The D gene is left open where the match is weak. Size is stated for part of the rows, as once, few or many counts, or as a class when the clone is expanded.

NA,TRBV6-1,TRBJ1-5,NA,TGTGCCAGCAGTGAATTCAACATCAATCAGCCCCAGCATTTT,CASSEFNINQPQHF
NA,TRBV5-4,TRBJ2-1,NA,TGTGCCAGCAGCTTTAGAACCGGTCTGTCCTACAATGAGCAGTTCTTC,CASSFRTGLSYNEQFF
NA,TRBV14,TRBJ1-6,NA,TGTGCCAGCAGCCAAAGTCAGGGGATGCGATCACCCCTCCACTTT,CASSQSQGMRSPLHF
few,TRBV2,TRBJ2-1,NA,TGTGCCAGCAGTGAAAAGGGGGACGAGCAGTTCTTC,CASSEKGDEQFF
NA,TRBV6-6,TRBJ2-7,NA,TGTGCCTCCGCGGACAGCCTCTACGAGCAGTACTTC,CASADSLYEQYF
NA,TRBV20-1,TRBJ2-1,NA,TGCAGTGCTAGACACTACAATGAGCAGTTCTTC,CSARHYNEQFF
NA,TRBV23-1,TRBJ1-1,NA,TGCGCCAGCAGTCCGGACAGTTCGAACACTGAAGCTTTCTTT,CASSPDSSNTEAFF
NA,TRBV7-6,TRBJ2-1,TRBD2,TGTGCCAGCAGCCCCCGTTCTAGCGGGGCCGGGTTTCAGTTCTTC,CASSPRSSGAGFQFF
NA,TRBV19,TRBJ2-3,NA,TGTGCCAGTAGTTTAGGACTGCCCACAGATACGCAGTATTTT,CASSLGLPTDTQYF
NA,TRBV18,TRBJ1-2,TRBD1,TGTGCCAGCTCACCACCAGGGGGCGGATTCACTACTGGCTACACCTTC,CASSPPGGGFTTGYTF
NA,TRBV11-3,TRBJ2-7,NA,TGTGCCAGCAGCTCCAGTGGGCCGGGGGAGCAGTACTTC,CASSSSGPGEQYF
NA,TRBV27,TRBJ2-7,NA,TGTGCCAGCAGCGGGACTGGCTCCTACGAGCAGTACTTC,CASSGTGSYEQYF
NA,TRBV5-1,TRBJ1-1,NA,TGCGCCAGCAGCTTGGCCGCGATGAACACTGAAGCTTTCTTT,CASSLAAMNTEAFF
NA,TRBV5-1,TRBJ1-2,NA,TGCGCCAGCAGACCCCCGGAGCAGAACTATGGCTACACCTTC,CASRPPEQNYGYTF
NA,TRBV9,TRBJ2-1,NA,TGTGCCAGCAGCGTAGCGAGTAGCGCTTATGAGCAGTTCTTC,CASSVASSAYEQFF
once,TRBV14,TRBJ2-1,NA,TGTGCCAGCAGCCAATTGACGGCTAGTGAGCAGTTCTTC,CASSQLTASEQFF
NA,TRBV7-9,TRBJ2-1,NA,TGTGCCAGCAGCGGGGGGGAGCAGTTCTTC,CASSGGEQFF
NA,TRBV20-1,TRBJ2-4,NA,TGCAGTGCTGCCGGGGACATTCAGTACTTC,CSAAGDIQYF
NA,TRBV7-2,TRBJ2-7,NA,TGTGCCAGCAGCCGAACTGATAGCTCCTACGAGCAGTACTTC,CASSRTDSSYEQYF
NA,TRBV5-4,TRBJ2-7,TRBD2,TGTGCCAGCAAGTTGGGTAGCGGGCCGTCCTACGAGCAGTACTTC,CASKLGSGPSYEQYF
NA,TRBV9,TRBJ2-7,TRBD1,TGTGCCAGCAGCGTAACATCCTTCGACAGGGTCTACGAGCAGTACTTC,CASSVTSFDRVYEQYF
NA,TRBV5-4,TRBJ2-3,TRBD2,TGTGCCAGCAGATCCGGGACTAGCGGGAGAGATACGCAGTATTTT,CASRSGTSGRDTQYF
NA,TRBV1,TRBJ1-5,NA,TGCACCACTCCCGGACAGGGGAATCAGCCCCAGCATTTT,CTTPGQGNQPQHF
NA,TRBV27,TRBJ1-5,TRBD1,TGTGCCAGCAGGGACAGGGGGTCTGGTCAGCCCCAGCATTTT,CASRDRGSGQPQHF
NA,TRBV6-5,TRBJ2-3,TRBD2,TGTGCCAGCAGTTCTAGCGGGAGGGCAAATACGCAGTATTTT,CASSSSGRANTQYF
NA,TRBV7-8,TRBJ2-3,TRBD2,TGTGCCAGCAGCCCAGGTAGCGGGAGAATTTCAGATACGCAGTATTTT,CASSPGSGRISDTQYF
few,TRBV6-6,TRBJ2-1,TRBD2,TGTGCCAGCAGTAGCTCACCGGGGGGGAAGGTCAATGAGCAGTTCTTC,CASSSSPGGKVNEQFF
NA,TRBV7-8,TRBJ2-3,TRBD2,TGTGCCAGCAGCTTATTAGCGGGGTTCACAGATACGCAGTATTTT,CASSLLAGFTDTQYF
NA,TRBV10-2,TRBJ1-6,NA,TGCGCCAGCAGTGAGTCTGGACATGGCAATTCACCCCTCCACTTT,CASSESGHGNSPLHF
NA,TRBV5-8,TRBJ1-5,TRBD1,TGTGCCAGCAGCCCTAATCGGGGGACAGGGGGCGTATCCCAGCATTTT,CASSPNRGTGGVSQHF
NA,TRBV5-6,TRBJ2-3,TRBD1,TGTGCCAGCAGCCCGGGACAGCTCACAGATACGCAGTATTTT,CASSPGQLTDTQYF
NA,TRBV27,TRBJ1-5,NA,TGTGCCAGCAACTGCCACGAAACCACACCCCCCCGGGGCAATCAGCCCCAGCATTTT,CASNCHETTPPRGNQPQHF
NA,TRBV14,TRBJ2-7,NA,TGTGCCAGCAGCCAAGCCAGGGCCCCCGCCGAGCAGTACTTC,CASSQARAPAEQYF
NA,TRBV18,TRBJ2-1,TRBD1,TGTGCCAGCTCACCACCCCTAGGGACAGGGGGGGGCGAGCAGTTCTTC,CASSPPLGTGGGEQFF
NA,TRBV5-4,TRBJ2-3,NA,TGTGCCAGCAGCCCTGGTCTCCGGGGCACAGATACGCAGTATTTT,CASSPGLRGTDTQYF
NA,TRBV5-4,TRBJ1-1,NA,TGTGCCAGCAGCTTGGAAGCGAGGAACACTGAAGCTTTCTTT,CASSLEARNTEAFF
once,TRBV25-1,TRBJ2-3,TRBD2,TGTGCCAGCGGAGTTCGACTAGCGGGATTCGATACGCAGTATTTT,CASGVRLAGFDTQYF
NA,TRBV6-5,TRBJ2-7,TRBD2,TGTGCCAGCAGTTACTCGACCCCTGGACTAGCACGCGAGCAGTACTTC,CASSYSTPGLAREQYF
NA,TRBV25-1,TRBJ2-7,NA,TGTGCCAGCACTGGCAACAGCTACGAGCAGTACTTC,CASTGNSYEQYF
NA,TRBV29-1,TRBJ2-7,NA,TGCAGCGTTGAAGATCAAACAGGATCCTACGAGCAGTACTTC,CSVEDQTGSYEQYF
NA,TRBV28,TRBJ1-5,NA,TGTGCCAGCAGTTTATACGGTCAGCCCCAGCATTTT,CASSLYGQPQHF
NA,TRBV18,TRBJ2-5,TRBD1,TGTGCCAGCTTATCAGGGGACAGGGGGTCCCAAGAGACCCAGTACTTC,CASLSGDRGSQETQYF
NA,TRBV6-1,TRBJ1-4,NA,TGTGCCAGCGAATGGTCCCGCGCTAATGAAAAACTGTTTTTT,CASEWSRANEKLFF
NA,TRBV7-9,TRBJ1-4,NA,TGTGCCAGCAGTGACGGAGCGCCAGGGGAAAAACTGTTTTTT,CASSDGAPGEKLFF
NA,TRBV19,TRBJ1-2,NA,TGTGCCAGTAGTATAGTCAGGGGCTCTAACTATGGCTACACCTTC,CASSIVRGSNYGYTF
NA,TRBV29-1,TRBJ2-1,NA,TGCAGCGTTGCGGGCAGGGCCACGGATAGGCGGTTCTTC,CSVAGRATDRRFF
NA,TRBV9,TRBJ2-7,TRBD1,TGTGCCAGCAGCGCCACCGGGACAGGGGTAATGAAGGAGCAGTACTTC,CASSATGTGVMKEQYF
once,TRBV27,TRBJ1-1,NA,TGTGCCAGCAGTTTTTTTCCGGACACTGAAGCTTTCTTT,CASSFFPDTEAFF
NA,TRBV6-1,TRBJ1-5,NA,TGTGCCAGCAGACGGGGAAATGCTAGCAATCAGCCCCAGCATTTT,CASRRGNASNQPQHF
NA,TRBV2,TRBJ2-2,TRBD1,TGTGCCAGCAGCGAAACAGGGGGTGGTACCGGGGAGCTGTTTTTT,CASSETGGGTGELFF
NA,TRBV18,TRBJ1-2,NA,TGTGCCAGCTCCCCCGACAGAAACTATGGCTACACCTTC,CASSPDRNYGYTF
NA,TRBV19,TRBJ2-1,NA,TGTGCCAGTAGTATCCCAGGGTACGATGAGCAGTTCTTC,CASSIPGYDEQFF
NA,TRBV27,TRBJ1-5,NA,TGTGCCAGCAGTTCCACAGGGCTCACAAATCAGCCCCAGCATTTT,CASSSTGLTNQPQHF
NA,TRBV7-9,TRBJ2-7,TRBD1,TGTGCCAGCAGCATCGACAGGGACGACCCAAGCGAGCAGTACTTC,CASSIDRDDPSEQYF
NA,TRBV19,TRBJ1-2,TRBD1,TGTGCCAGTAGTATGCTGGGACAGAGTTATGGCTACACCTTC,CASSMLGQSYGYTF
NA,TRBV2,TRBJ2-7,TRBD1,TGTGCCAGCAAAAAGGCAGGGGGCCCCTACGAGCAGTACTTC,CASKKAGGPYEQYF